This T cell receptor beta chain appears in the sequencing data of a study of cytomegalovirus exposure and HLA in healthy donors. About the study: Earlier, 100 million to 130 million unique TCR beta sequences were recovered from around 180 million T cells by an analysis.

The PCR used 60 Vbeta and 13 Jbeta primers. Profiling relied on immunoSEQ multiplex PCR, and the TCRdb table lists in-frame clones only, not all of them. The sample shows about 180,000 clones, approximately 84% of them seen only once. Of note for this clone: Its antigen is currently unknown.

Overall study findings and caveats: Within a later analysis, the majority of CMV-associated TCR beta chains appeared HLA-restricted.

This TCR came from a man younger than 40 in good health and CMV-seronegative. The specimen was PBMCs.

The chain's CDR3 is CASSHGGGGSYEQYF. The CDR3 nucleotides read TGTGCCAGCAGTCATGGGGGGGGAGGATCCTACGAGCAGTACTTC. This rearrangement joins TRBV13 to TRBJ2-7; TRBD2 matches at 7 bases. The germline V gene has CDR1 PRHDT and CDR2 FYEKMQ (reference sequence). The trim removed 6 bases at V and 1 base at J, leaving 9 bases unmatched. The CDR3 runs 15 residues.